This passage covers 10 T cell receptor beta chains from one sample sequenced in a study of T cell responses to AZD1222 COVID-19 vaccine. Data came from immunoSEQ multiplex PCR; TCRdb stores just in-frame clones and leaves some out. The sample gives 130,000 or so clones, 84% of which show up once; about 27% is in the top ten. The specimen comprised peripheral blood, sampled 28 days after the second AZD1222 dose. These receptors came from an adult who received the AZD1222 COVID-19 vaccine.

This chain joins TRBV10-3 and TRBJ1-1; maybe TRBD1 (6 bases). The germline V gene encodes CDR1 ENHRY and CDR2 SYGVKD. The CDR3 covers 18 residues. V gave up 4 bases and J gave up 1 base, with 22 bases separating them. The CDR3 nucleotides read TGTGCCATCAGTGTGCCCCCCGGGACACCAGCTACGAACACTGAAGCTTTCTTT. This encodes CAISVPPGTPATNTEAFF.

This clone occurred a few times. The chain joins TRBV24-1 to TRBJ1-4, with 10 bases fitting TRBD1. J gave up 5 bases and V 3 bases, and 5 bases lay outside the gene matches. The V gene's germline CDR1 is KGHDR and CDR2 SFDVKD. The CDR3 spans 16 residues. The CDR3 reads CATSDAGTGENEKLFF. The CDR3, as DNA: TGTGCCACCAGTGATGCCGGGACAGGGGAGAATGAAAAACTGTTTTTT.

The chain combines TRBV19 with TRBJ1-6; D gene uncertain. V shed 5 bases and J shed 6 bases, with 11 bases lying between them. Germline V gene lookup returns CDR1 LNHDA and CDR2 SQIVND (reference sequence). The CDR3 has 14 residues. The CDR3 reads CASSLKEPNSPLHF. CDR3 DNA sequence: TGTGCCAGTAGTTTAAAAGAGCCTAATTCACCCCTCCACTTT.

The rearrangement joins TRBV24-1 to TRBJ2-1, with 8 bases aligning to TRBD1. V lost 7 bases and J lost 7; bases outside the gene matches: 14. The CDR3 is 16 amino acids. Germline CDR1 and CDR2: KGHDR and SFDVKD. CDR3 nucleotides: TGTGCCACCAGCAATTCGGACAGGGTGGAAACTAATGAGCAGTTCTTC. Translated: CATSNSDRVETNEQFF.

This chain connects TRBV19 to TRBJ2-1; maybe TRBD2 (5 bases). This CDR3 region has 13 residues. Germline values: CDR1 LNHDA, CDR2 SQIVND (reference sequence). Trimming removed 7 bases from V and 9 bases from J, with 16 bases in between. CDR3 nucleotides: TGTGCCAGTACGGGATTCGGTAAGGGTGAGCAGTTCTTC. Translating gives CASTGFGKGEQFF.

Of note for this clone: Its ends do not fully match the called genes, so a read error is possible. The genes are TRBV6-6 and TRBJ2-7; the D gene is possibly TRBD2 (6 bases). This CDR3 has 13 amino acids. CDR1 is MNHNY, CDR2 SVGAGI, per germline (reference sequence). CDR3 region: CASSSLAAAYLHF. DNA of the CDR3: TGTGCCAGCAGTTCGTTAGCGGCGGCATATCTTCACTTC.

The chain uses TRBV11-2 and TRBJ1-6; no clear D. Trimming took 5 bases from V and 5 from J, leaving 25 bases between them. The CDR3 has 19 residues. The germline gives CDR1 SGHAT, CDR2 FQNNGV. CDR3: CASSPSLRRGLANNSPLHF. The CDR3 DNA is TGTGCCAGCAGCCCAAGTCTTAGGAGAGGCCTAGCTAATAATTCACCCCTCCACTTT.

The V and J genes are TRBV5-1 and TRBJ2-5; no definite D call. Trimming took 2 bases from V and 1 from J, leaving 6 bases between them. This CDR3 spans 13 amino acids. Per the germline V gene, CDR1 is SGHRS and CDR2 is YFSETQ. The CDR3 here is CASSFSVQETQYF. The CDR3 DNA sequence: TGCGCCAGCAGCTTTAGTGTCCAAGAGACCCAGTACTTC.

V is TRBV27 and J is TRBJ2-1; weak D call: TRBD1 (6 bases). The length of the CDR3 is 15 residues. Trimming cost V 2 bases and J 1 base, with 9 bases left between them. Germline CDR1 MNHEY, CDR2 SMNVEV (reference sequence). For the CDR3, the DNA is TGTGCCAGCAGTTTAGAAGGGGGATCCTACAATGAGCAGTTCTTC. This sequence encodes CASSLEGGSYNEQFF.

The rearrangement uses TRBV5-1 and TRBJ1-2; D remains ambiguous. This CDR3 has 14 amino acids. Germline loops: CDR1 SGHRS, CDR2 YFSETQ. V was cut by 4 bases and J by 7 bases, with 17 bases left in between. The DNA for the CDR3 is TGCGCCAGCAGCCCAACCCCAAATGACACTGGCTACACCTTC. Its protein is CASSPTPNDTGYTF.